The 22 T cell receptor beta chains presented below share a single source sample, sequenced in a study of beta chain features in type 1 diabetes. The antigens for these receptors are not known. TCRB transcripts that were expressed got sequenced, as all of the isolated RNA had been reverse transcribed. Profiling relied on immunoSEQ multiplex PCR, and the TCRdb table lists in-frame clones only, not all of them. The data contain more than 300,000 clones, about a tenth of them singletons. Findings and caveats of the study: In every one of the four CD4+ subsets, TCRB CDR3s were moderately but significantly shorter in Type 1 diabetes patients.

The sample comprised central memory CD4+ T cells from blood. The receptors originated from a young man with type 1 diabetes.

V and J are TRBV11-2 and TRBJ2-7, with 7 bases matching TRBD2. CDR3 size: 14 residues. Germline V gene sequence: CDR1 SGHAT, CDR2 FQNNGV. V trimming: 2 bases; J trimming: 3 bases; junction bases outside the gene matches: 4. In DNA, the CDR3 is TGTGCCAGCAGCTTACGAGCGGGGATCTACGAGCAGTACTTC. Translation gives CASSLRAGIYEQYF.

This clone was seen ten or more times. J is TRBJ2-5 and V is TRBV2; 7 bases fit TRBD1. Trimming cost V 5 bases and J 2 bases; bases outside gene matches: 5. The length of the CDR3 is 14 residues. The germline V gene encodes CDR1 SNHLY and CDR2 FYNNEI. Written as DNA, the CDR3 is TGTGCCAGCAGTCCCCGGACAGGTCAAGAGACCCAGTACTTC. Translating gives CASSPRTGQETQYF.

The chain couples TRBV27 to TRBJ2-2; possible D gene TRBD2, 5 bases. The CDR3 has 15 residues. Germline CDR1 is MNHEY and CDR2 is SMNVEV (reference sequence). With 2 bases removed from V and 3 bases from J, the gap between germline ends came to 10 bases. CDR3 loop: CASSLEGRYTGELFF. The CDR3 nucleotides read TGTGCCAGCAGTTTAGAGGGCCGCTACACCGGGGAGCTGTTTTTT.

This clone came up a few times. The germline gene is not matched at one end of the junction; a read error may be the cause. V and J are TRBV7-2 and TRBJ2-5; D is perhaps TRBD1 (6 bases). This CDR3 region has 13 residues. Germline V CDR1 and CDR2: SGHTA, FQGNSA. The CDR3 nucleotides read TGCGCCAGCAGCGTACGGACAGCCGAGACCCAGTACTTC. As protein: CASSVRTAETQYF.

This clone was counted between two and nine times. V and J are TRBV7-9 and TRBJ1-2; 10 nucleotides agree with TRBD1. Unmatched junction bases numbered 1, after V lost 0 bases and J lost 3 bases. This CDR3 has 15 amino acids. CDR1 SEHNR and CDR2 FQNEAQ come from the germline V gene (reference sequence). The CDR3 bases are TGTGCCAGCAGCTTAGCTGGACAGGGGGACTATGGCTACACCTTC. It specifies CASSLAGQGDYGYTF.

DNA for the CDR3: TGCGCCAGCAGCCAAGAAACTAAAACTGAAGCTTTCTTT. It specifies CASSQETKTEAFF. V gene TRBV4-3 combines with J gene TRBJ1-1; D uncertain. CDR3 length equals 13 residues. V was trimmed by 0 bases and J by 5 bases, leaving 7 bases between them. Germline values: CDR1 LGHNA, CDR2 YSLEER.

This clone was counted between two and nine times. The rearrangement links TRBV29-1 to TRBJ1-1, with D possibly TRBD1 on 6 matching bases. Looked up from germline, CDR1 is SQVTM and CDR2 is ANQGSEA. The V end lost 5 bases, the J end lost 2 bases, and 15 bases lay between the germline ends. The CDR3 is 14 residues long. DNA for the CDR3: TGCAGCGTTCAACGCGCGGGGACAAACACTGAAGCTTTCTTT. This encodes CSVQRAGTNTEAFF.

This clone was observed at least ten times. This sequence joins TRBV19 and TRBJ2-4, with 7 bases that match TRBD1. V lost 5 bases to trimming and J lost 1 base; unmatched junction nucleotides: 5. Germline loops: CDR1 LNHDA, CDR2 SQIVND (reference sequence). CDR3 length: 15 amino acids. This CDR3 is CASSPSGGAKNIQYF. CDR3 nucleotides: TGTGCCAGTAGTCCCTCAGGGGGTGCCAAAAACATTCAGTACTTC. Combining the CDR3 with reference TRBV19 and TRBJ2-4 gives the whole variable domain DGGITQSPKYLFRKEGQNVTLSCEQNLNHDAMYWYRQDPGQGLRLIYYSQIVNDFQKGDIAEGYSVSREKKESFPLTVTSAQKNPTAFYLCASSPSGGAKNIQYFGAGTRLSVL.

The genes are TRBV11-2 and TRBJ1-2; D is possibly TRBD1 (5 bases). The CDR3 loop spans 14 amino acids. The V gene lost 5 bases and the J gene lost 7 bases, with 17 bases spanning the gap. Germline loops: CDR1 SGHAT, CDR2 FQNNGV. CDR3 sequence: CASSPWEGAGGYTF. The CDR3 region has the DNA TGTGCCAGCAGCCCCTGGGAAGGGGCGGGTGGCTACACCTTC.

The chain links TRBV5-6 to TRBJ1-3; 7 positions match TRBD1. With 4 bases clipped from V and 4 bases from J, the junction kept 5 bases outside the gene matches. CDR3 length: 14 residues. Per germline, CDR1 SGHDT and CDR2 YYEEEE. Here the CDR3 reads CASSVTGFGNTIYF. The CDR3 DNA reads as TGTGCCAGCAGCGTGACAGGGTTCGGAAACACCATATATTTT.

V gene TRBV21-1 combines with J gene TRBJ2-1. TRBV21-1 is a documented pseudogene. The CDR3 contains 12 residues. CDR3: CASSPAYNEQFF. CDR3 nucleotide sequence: TGTGCCAGCAGTCCGGCTTACAATGAGCAGTTCTTC.

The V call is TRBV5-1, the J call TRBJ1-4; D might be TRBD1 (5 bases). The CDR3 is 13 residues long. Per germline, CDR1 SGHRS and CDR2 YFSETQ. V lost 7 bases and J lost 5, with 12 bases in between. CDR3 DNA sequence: TGCGCCAGCGGGGCAGGAGGAAATGAAAAACTGTTTTTT. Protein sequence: CASGAGGNEKLFF.

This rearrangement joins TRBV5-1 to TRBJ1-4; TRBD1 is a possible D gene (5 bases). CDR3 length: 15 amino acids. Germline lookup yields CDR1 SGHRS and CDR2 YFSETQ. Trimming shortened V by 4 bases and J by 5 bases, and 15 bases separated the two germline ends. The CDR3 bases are TGCGCCAGCAGCCTACAGACCGGGGGGAATGAAAAACTGTTTTTT. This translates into CASSLQTGGNEKLFF.

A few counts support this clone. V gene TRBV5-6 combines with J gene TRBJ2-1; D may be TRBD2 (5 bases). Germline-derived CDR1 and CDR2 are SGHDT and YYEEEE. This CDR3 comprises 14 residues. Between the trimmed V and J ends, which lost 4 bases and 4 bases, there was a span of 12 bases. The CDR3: CASSAGGLYNEQFF. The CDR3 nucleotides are TGTGCCAGCAGCGCCGGAGGACTGTACAATGAGCAGTTCTTC.

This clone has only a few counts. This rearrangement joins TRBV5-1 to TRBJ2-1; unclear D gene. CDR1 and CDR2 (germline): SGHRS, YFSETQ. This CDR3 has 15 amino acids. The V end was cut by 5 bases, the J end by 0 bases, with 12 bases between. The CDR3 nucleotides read TGCGCCAGCAGGATGCAGGAAAGCTCCTACAATGAGCAGTTCTTC. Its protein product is CASRMQESSYNEQFF.

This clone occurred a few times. The CDR3 sequence is CASRRGKTEAFF. CDR3 bases: TGCGCCAGCAGACGGGGTAAGACTGAAGCTTTCTTT. V gene TRBV10-2 combines with J gene TRBJ1-1, with D uncertain. Between the trimmed V and J ends, which lost 6 bases and 5 bases, there was a span of 10 bases. Germline CDR1 and CDR2: WSHSY and SAAADI. The CDR3 length is 12 residues.

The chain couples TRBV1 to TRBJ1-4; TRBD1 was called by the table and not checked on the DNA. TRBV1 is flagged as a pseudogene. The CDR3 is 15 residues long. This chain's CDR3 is CTSLDSGSTNEKLFF. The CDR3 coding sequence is TGCACCAGCCTGGACAGCGGATCAACTAATGAAAAACTGTTTTTT.

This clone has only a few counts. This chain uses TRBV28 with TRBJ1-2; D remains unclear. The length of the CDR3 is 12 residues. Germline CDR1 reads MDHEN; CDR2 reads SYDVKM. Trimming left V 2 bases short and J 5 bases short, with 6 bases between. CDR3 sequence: CASSLISYGYTF. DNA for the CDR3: TGTGCCAGCAGTTTAATCAGTTATGGCTACACCTTC.

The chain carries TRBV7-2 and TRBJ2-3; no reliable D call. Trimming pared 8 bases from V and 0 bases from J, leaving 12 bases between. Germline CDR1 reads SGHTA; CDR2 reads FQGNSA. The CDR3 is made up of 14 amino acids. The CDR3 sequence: CASALLKSTDTQYF. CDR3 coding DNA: TGTGCCAGCGCCCTCCTAAAGAGCACAGATACGCAGTATTTT.

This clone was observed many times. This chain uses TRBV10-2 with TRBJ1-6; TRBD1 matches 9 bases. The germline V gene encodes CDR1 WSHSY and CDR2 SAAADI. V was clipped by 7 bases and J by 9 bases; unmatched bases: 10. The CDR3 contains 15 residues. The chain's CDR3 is CASTREGQGSSPLHF. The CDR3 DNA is TGCGCCAGCACCAGAGAGGGACAGGGATCTTCACCCCTCCACTTT.

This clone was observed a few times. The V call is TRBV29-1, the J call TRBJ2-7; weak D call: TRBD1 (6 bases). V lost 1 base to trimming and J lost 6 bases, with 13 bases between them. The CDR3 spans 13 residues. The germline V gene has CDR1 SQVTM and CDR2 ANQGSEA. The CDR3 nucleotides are TGCAGCGTTGAAGGGATGGTGGGGGCCGAGCAGTACTTC. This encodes CSVEGMVGAEQYF.

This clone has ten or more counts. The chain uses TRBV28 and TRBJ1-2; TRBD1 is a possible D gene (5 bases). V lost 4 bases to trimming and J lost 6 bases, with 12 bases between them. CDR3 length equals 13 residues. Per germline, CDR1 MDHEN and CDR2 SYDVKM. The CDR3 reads CASSSVRDNGYTF. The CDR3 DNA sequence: TGTGCCAGCAGTTCGGTCAGGGATAATGGCTACACCTTC.